Below, 7 T cell receptor beta chains from the same sample are listed, as sequenced in a study of cytomegalovirus exposure and HLA in healthy donors. Amplification used 60 Vbeta primers and 13 Jbeta primers. Profiled with immunoSEQ multiplex PCR; TCRdb holds only in-frame clones, not every one. The sample has under 300,000 clones, around 65% seen once. The source material was PBMCs. These receptors came from a female donor in good health and CMV-seronegative.

This clone was picked up a small number of times. V usage is TRBV2 and J usage is TRBJ2-5, with 12 bases lining up with TRBD1. The V gene end was trimmed by 8 bases and the J gene end by 5 bases; junction bases not matched to a gene: 12. The germline CDR1 and CDR2 sequences are SNHLY and FYNNEI. This CDR3 is 16 amino acids long. In DNA, the CDR3 is TGTGCCAGCCAATTGGGACAGGGGGCTAGTAGGGAGACCCAGTACTTC. This translates into CASQLGQGASRETQYF.

The chain combines TRBV6-6 with TRBJ1-4; D unresolved. CDR3 length: 13 amino acids. V was cut by 9 bases and J by 4 bases, with 12 bases left in between. The germline V gene has CDR1 MNHNY and CDR2 SVGAGI (reference sequence). The CDR3 coding sequence is TGTGCCAGTCTACAGACCTTTAATGAAAAACTGTTTTTT. It encodes CASLQTFNEKLFF.

The CDR3 nucleotides are TGTGCCAGTAGTAAAGGTACGGGACAGGGAACCTACGAGCAGTACTTC. As protein: CASSKGTGQGTYEQYF. The chain carries TRBV19 and TRBJ2-7, with 9 bases fitting TRBD1. V lost 4 bases, J lost 2 bases, and 9 bases stayed unmatched. Germline assignment: CDR1 LNHDA and CDR2 SQIVND (reference sequence). The CDR3 length is 16 residues.

This clone showed up just a few times. J is TRBJ2-3 and V is TRBV7-9, with D possibly being TRBD2 (5 bases). This CDR3 has 16 amino acids. V shed 5 bases and J shed 1 base, with 16 bases lying between them. Germline CDR1 is SEHNR and CDR2 is FQNEAQ (reference sequence). CDR3 loop: CASSTPSRGGTDTQYF. In DNA form, the CDR3 reads TGTGCCAGCAGCACTCCATCCCGGGGTGGCACAGATACGCAGTATTTT.

The gene calls are TRBV7-9 and TRBJ2-1; 7 nucleotides match TRBD2. The germline V gene encodes CDR1 SEHNR and CDR2 FQNEAQ (reference sequence). CDR3 length equals 14 residues. V lost 1 base to trimming and J lost 5 bases; unmatched junction nucleotides: 2. CDR3 protein: CASSLVAGDNEQFF. The CDR3 DNA sequence: TGTGCCAGCAGCTTAGTGGCGGGGGACAATGAGCAGTTCTTC.

The CDR3 reads CASSPRLAGGNEQFF. DNA of the CDR3: TGTGCCAGCAGCCCGCGACTAGCGGGAGGAAATGAGCAGTTCTTC. The V and J genes are TRBV9 and TRBJ2-1, with 13 bases identical to TRBD2. Germline trimming cut 4 bases from V and 7 bases from J; bases unmatched to any gene: 5. The CDR3 loop spans 15 amino acids. Per germline, CDR1 SGDLS and CDR2 YYNGEE.

There are a few counts of this clone. The V and J genes are TRBV5-1 and TRBJ1-1; possible D gene TRBD1, 6 bases. The CDR3 sequence is 16 residues long. Germline CDR1 reads SGHRS; CDR2 reads YFSETQ. Trimming shortened V by 1 base and J by 3 bases, and 16 bases separated the two germline ends. In nucleotides, the CDR3 is TGCGCCAGCAGCTTGTGGGGGGGGGCGGAGGACACTGAAGCTTTCTTT. Translation: CASSLWGGAEDTEAFF. Complete variable domain (other parts from reference TRBV5-1 and TRBJ1-1): KAGVTQTPRYLIKTRGQQVTLSCSPISGHRSVSWYQQTPGQGLQFLFEYFSETQRNKGNFPGRFSGRQFSNSRSEMNVSTLELGDSALYLCASSLWGGAEDTEAFFGQGTRLTVV.